This T cell receptor (beta chain) was sequenced in a study of T cell clones after liver transplantation. The V gene end was trimmed by 0 bases and the J gene end by 6 bases; junction bases not matched to a gene: 3. This CDR3 is built from 13 residues. Per germline, CDR1 SGHNT and CDR2 YYREEE (reference sequence). Using immunoSEQ multiplex PCR, the repertoire was profiled, and TCRdb retains in-frame clones only, with some absent. The sample contains over 100,000 clones, approximately 78% of which appear only once. This sequence originates from a human donor who received a liver transplant. The chain employs TRBV5-4 and TRBJ2-7, with 7 bases lining up with TRBD2. Sequencing was performed on CD4+ T cells from blood, taken before liver transplant. For the CDR3, the DNA is TGTGCCAGCAGCTTGGGATGGGAGGGCGAGCAGTACTTC. It encodes CASSLGWEGEQYF.